Listed below are T cell receptor beta chains from one sample, sequenced in a study of T cell repertoires in MIS-A myocarditis. Repertoires were generated with immunoSEQ multiplex PCR, while TCRdb's copy carries only in-frame clones and drops some. This repertoire shows around 700 clones, roughly 84% found once; its top ten account for about 15%. The sequenced sample was pericardium tissue obtained at autopsy. All receptors derive from a man aged 18 to 30 with fulminant myocarditis from multisystem inflammatory syndrome in adults (MIS-A) after COVID-19. CDR3s include the opening cysteine and the closing phenylalanine or tryptophan. A D gene is named only where the DNA matches it firmly. Size tells how often a clone was seen (once, few, many) or the class of an expanded clone, and some rows leave it out.

CDR3 protein,CDR3 DNA,clone size,J gene,D gene,V gene
CASFHRFYGYTF,TGTGCCTCCTTCCACCGCTTTTATGGCTACACCTTC,-,TRBJ1-2,-,TRBV30
CASSFMDRGHTEAFF,TGCGCCAGCAGCTTTATGGACAGGGGCCACACTGAAGCTTTCTTT,once,TRBJ1-1,TRBD1,TRBV5-1
CASSSDPGLPTDTQYF,TGTGCCAGCAGTTCGGATCCGGGACTTCCCACAGATACGCAGTATTTT,once,TRBJ2-3,-,TRBV6-2/TRBV6-3
CASSLRLEGFNEQFF,TGTGCCAGCAGCTTAAGACTAGAAGGTTTCAATGAGCAGTTCTTC,-,TRBJ2-1,-,TRBV13
CASTGTLFSSGNTIYF,TGTGCCAGCACCGGGACATTGTTCAGCTCTGGAAACACCATATATTTT,once,TRBJ1-3,-,TRBV28
CASSLGGGQWNSPLHF,TGTGCCAGCAGCTTAGGGGGGGGCCAGTGGAATTCACCCCTCCACTTT,-,TRBJ1-6,-,TRBV7-2
CASSNRQRNQPQHF,TGTGCCAGCTCCAATAGACAGAGAAATCAGCCCCAGCATTTT,-,TRBJ1-5,-,TRBV3-1/TRBV3-2
CASSRGGTVMNTEAFF,TGTGCCAGCAGTCGCGGGGGGACAGTCATGAACACTGAAGCTTTCTTT,-,TRBJ1-1,TRBD1,TRBV11-2
CASSEEENYGYTF,TGTGCCAGCAGTGAAGAGGAGAACTATGGCTACACCTTC,-,TRBJ1-2,-,TRBV6-1
CASSPTGGMNLVHF,TGTGCCAGCAGCCCGACAGGGGGAATGAATCTAGTCCACTTT,-,TRBJ1-6,TRBD1,TRBV7-9
CASLDRADYGYTF,TGTGCCAGCTTAGACAGGGCCGACTATGGCTACACCTTC,-,TRBJ1-2,TRBD1,TRBV28
CASSQAGGNQPQHF,TGTGCCAGCAGCCAAGCAGGGGGCAATCAGCCCCAGCATTTT,once,TRBJ1-5,-,TRBV3-1/TRBV3-2
CAWTSSGRPHEQYF,TGTGCCTGGACCTCTAGCGGGAGGCCCCACGAGCAGTACTTC,-,TRBJ2-7,TRBD2,TRBV30
CASSQDAEINYGYTF,TGCGCCAGCAGCCAAGATGCAGAAATTAACTATGGCTACACCTTC,-,TRBJ1-2,-,TRBV4-3
CASSPEGEQFF,TGTGCCAGCAGCCCGGAAGGCGAGCAGTTCTTC,-,TRBJ2-1,-,TRBV11-3
CASTTLQDRAAETQYF,TGTGCCAGCACCACATTACAGGACAGGGCGGCGGAGACCCAGTACTTC,-,TRBJ2-5,TRBD1,TRBV7-6
CASSLMGYSSNTEAFF,TGTGCCAGCAGCTTAATGGGTTACAGCTCAAACACTGAAGCTTTCTTT,-,TRBJ1-1,-,TRBV7-8
CASNLGSRGNTEAFF,TGTGCCAGCAATCTTGGTAGTAGAGGGAACACTGAAGCTTTCTTT,-,TRBJ1-1,-,TRBV6-5
CAISEGGATDTQYF,TGTGCCATCAGTGAAGGGGGAGCCACAGATACGCAGTATTTT,-,TRBJ2-3,-,TRBV10-3
CASRWTGGETQYF,TGTGCCAGCAGGTGGACGGGGGGCGAGACCCAGTACTTC,-,TRBJ2-5,-,TRBV6-5
CASSLPTGAGNTIYF,TGTGCCAGCAGCCTACCGACAGGGGCTGGAAACACCATATATTTT,-,TRBJ1-3,TRBD1,TRBV5-4
CASREDSGKETQYF,TGTGCCAGCAGAGAGGATAGCGGGAAAGAGACCCAGTACTTC,-,TRBJ2-5,TRBD2,TRBV2
CASSRSRNTEAFF,TGTGCCAGTAGTCGGTCCCGGAACACTGAAGCTTTCTTT,-,TRBJ1-1,-,TRBV19
CATSDRGDQPQHF,TGTGCCACCAGTGACCGGGGGGATCAGCCCCAGCATTTT,-,TRBJ1-5,-,TRBV24-1
CASSLGTGENYGYTF,TGCGCCAGCAGCTTGGGGACAGGGGAAAACTATGGCTACACCTTC,-,TRBJ1-2,TRBD1,TRBV5-1
CASSQDRAGGLGEQYF,TGCGCCAGCAGCCAAGATAGAGCGGGGGGACTAGGAGAGCAGTACTTC,hyperexpanded,TRBJ2-7,TRBD2,TRBV4-1
CASSFWGRGTDTQYF,TGTGCCAGCAGCTTCTGGGGGCGGGGCACAGATACGCAGTATTTT,-,TRBJ2-3,-,TRBV11-2
CASSYSPQLDTQYF,TGTGCCAGCAGTTACTCGCCCCAGTTAGATACGCAGTATTTT,once,TRBJ2-3,-,TRBV6-5
CASSLGWQSSYNEQFF,TGTGCCAGCAGCTTAGGCTGGCAGAGCTCCTACAATGAGCAGTTCTTC,-,TRBJ2-1,-,TRBV7-8
CASSEGAGGNYGYTF,TGTGCCAGCAGTGAGGGGGCAGGGGGAAACTATGGCTACACCTTC,-,TRBJ1-2,TRBD1,TRBV6-4
CASSSKLPYEQYF,TGTGCCAGCAGCTCGAAGCTCCCTTACGAGCAGTACTTC,-,TRBJ2-7,-,TRBV7-9
CASSAQDSNQPQHF,TGTGCCAGCAGTGCACAGGATAGCAATCAGCCCCAGCATTTT,-,TRBJ1-5,-,TRBV5-6
CASSRDRFYEQYF,TGTGCCAGCAGCCGGGACAGATTCTACGAGCAGTACTTC,-,TRBJ2-7,TRBD1,TRBV3-1/TRBV3-2
CASKGQGASETQYF,TGCGCCAGCAAGGGACAGGGGGCGTCCGAGACCCAGTACTTC,-,TRBJ2-5,TRBD1,TRBV5-1
CASSDLNTEAFF,TGTGCCAGCAGCGACCTTAACACTGAAGCTTTCTTT,few,TRBJ1-1,-,TRBV7-8
CASSQLILNEQYF,TGTGCCAGCAGCCAACTCATTTTAAACGAGCAGTACTTC,-,TRBJ2-7,-,TRBV4-2
CSVRDTSNQPQHF,TGCAGCGTGAGGGACACTTCCAATCAGCCCCAGCATTTT,-,TRBJ1-5,-,TRBV29-1
CASSLVAFTTDTQYF,TGTGCCAGCAGTTTGGTGGCATTCACTACAGATACGCAGTATTTT,-,TRBJ2-3,-,TRBV28
CSASQSGVSTDTQYF,TGCAGTGCTAGTCAGTCGGGGGTTAGCACAGATACGCAGTATTTT,-,TRBJ2-3,-,TRBV20-1
CASSPRTSGSPYNEQFF,TGTGCCAGTAGTCCTCGGACTAGCGGGAGTCCCTACAATGAGCAGTTCTTC,-,TRBJ2-1,TRBD2,TRBV19
CASSPRTVNSPLHF,TGCGCCAGCAGCCCCCGGACGGTGAATTCACCCCTCCACTTT,-,TRBJ1-6,-,TRBV4-3
CASSFQGGNSPLHF,TGTGCCAGCAGCTTTCAGGGAGGGAATTCACCCCTCCACTTT,-,TRBJ1-6,-,TRBV7-9
CASSPGRHVLDEQFF,TGTGCCAGCTCCCCGGGCAGACATGTTTTGGATGAGCAGTTCTTC,-,TRBJ2-1,-,TRBV6-6
CASSYAGTGIGEQYF,TGTGCCAGCAGTTACGCCGGGACAGGGATTGGCGAGCAGTACTTC,-,TRBJ2-7,TRBD1,TRBV6-5
CASSLDGAAYNEQFF,TGTGCCAGCAGCTTAGACGGGGCTGCCTACAATGAGCAGTTCTTC,once,TRBJ2-1,-,TRBV11-3
CASSETMGEAFF,TGCGCCAGCAGTGAGACCATGGGGGAAGCTTTCTTT,-,TRBJ1-1,-,TRBV10-2
CASSQEPGTRNSPLHF,TGTGCCAGCAGCCAAGAACCCGGGACCAGGAATTCACCCCTCCACTTT,few,TRBJ1-6,-,TRBV3-1/TRBV3-2
CAWSVTGVLQYF,TGTGCCTGGAGTGTAACAGGGGTCCTACAGTATTTT,once,TRBJ2-3,TRBD1,TRBV30
CASSSNSGTEAFF,TGTGCCAGCAGTTCTAATTCGGGAACTGAAGCTTTCTTT,-,TRBJ1-1,-,TRBV6-6
CASSSGTGPLNEQYF,TGCGCCAGCAGCAGCGGGACAGGCCCCCTTAACGAGCAGTACTTC,-,TRBJ2-7,-,TRBV5-1
CASSGSRGGHGDTQYF,TGTGCCAGTAGTGGCTCGCGGGGGGGCCATGGAGATACGCAGTATTTT,-,TRBJ2-3,TRBD2,TRBV19
CASSSIRINTEAFF,TGTGCCAGCAGCTCTATCCGGATTAACACTGAAGCTTTCTTT,-,TRBJ1-1,-,TRBV7-9
CASSDTLNTEAFF,TGTGCCAGCAGCGACACGTTGAACACTGAAGCTTTCTTT,-,TRBJ1-1,-,TRBV7-9
CASRVTAGPQYF,TGTGCCAGCAGAGTAACAGCAGGACCGCAGTACTTC,-,TRBJ2-7,-,TRBV11-1
CSFGGGWGMNTEAFF,TGCAGCTTTGGTGGGGGGTGGGGGATGAACACTGAAGCTTTCTTT,-,TRBJ1-1,-,TRBV29-1
CASSQGVTQYF,TGTGCCAGCAGCCAGGGGGTGACCCAGTACTTC,-,TRBJ2-5,TRBD1,TRBV11-2
CASSFYRETDTQYF,TGCGCCAGCAGCTTTTACCGGGAGACAGATACGCAGTATTTT,-,TRBJ2-3,-,TRBV5-1
CASSQVRTRGEQFF,TGTGCCAGCAGCCAAGTAAGGACTAGAGGTGAGCAGTTCTTC,-,TRBJ2-1,TRBD2,TRBV3-1/TRBV3-2
CASSLGQGPSYEQYF,TGTGCCAGCAGCTTAGGGCAGGGGCCCTCCTACGAGCAGTACTTC,-,TRBJ2-7,-,TRBV7-8
CASSRDRASSYNEQFF,TGTGCCAGCAGTAGGGACAGGGCTAGCTCCTACAATGAGCAGTTCTTC,-,TRBJ2-1,TRBD1,TRBV25-1